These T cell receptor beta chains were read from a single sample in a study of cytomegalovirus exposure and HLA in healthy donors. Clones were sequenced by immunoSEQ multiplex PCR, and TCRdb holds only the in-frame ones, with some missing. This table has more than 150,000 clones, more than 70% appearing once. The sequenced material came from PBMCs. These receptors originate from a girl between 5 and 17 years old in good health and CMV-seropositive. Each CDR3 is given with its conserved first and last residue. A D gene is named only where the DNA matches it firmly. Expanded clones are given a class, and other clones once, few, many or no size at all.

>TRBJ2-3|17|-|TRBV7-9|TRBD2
CASSPGLAGAGTDTQYF
TGTGCCAGCAGCCCTGGACTAGCGGGAGCCGGCACAGATACGCAGTATTTT
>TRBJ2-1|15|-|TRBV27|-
CASSPGLSSYNEQFF
TGTGCCAGCAGTCCAGGACTTAGCTCCTACAATGAGCAGTTCTTC
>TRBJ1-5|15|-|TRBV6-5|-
CASSYSGNSNQPQHF
TGTGCCAGCAGTTACTCCGGGAATAGCAATCAGCCCCAGCATTTT
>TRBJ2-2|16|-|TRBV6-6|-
CASSSGRGSNTGELFF
TGTGCCAGCAGCTCGGGCAGGGGATCGAACACCGGGGAGCTGTTTTTT
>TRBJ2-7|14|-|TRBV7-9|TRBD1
CASSLAKGAGEQYF
TGTGCCAGCAGCTTAGCGAAGGGGGCAGGCGAGCAGTACTTC
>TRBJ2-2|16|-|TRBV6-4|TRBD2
CASSDTLAGRTGELFF
TGTGCCAGCAGTGACACTCTAGCGGGAAGGACCGGGGAGCTGTTTTTT
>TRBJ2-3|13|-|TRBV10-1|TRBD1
CASGGQGPDTQYF
TGCGCCAGCGGGGGACAGGGTCCAGATACGCAGTATTTT
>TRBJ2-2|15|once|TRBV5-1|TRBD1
CASSPDSGGTGELFF
TGCGCCAGCAGCCCGGATTCAGGGGGAACCGGGGAGCTGTTTTTT
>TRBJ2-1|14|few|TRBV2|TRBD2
CASTWLAGGDEQFF
TGTGCCAGCACTTGGCTAGCGGGAGGGGATGAGCAGTTCTTC
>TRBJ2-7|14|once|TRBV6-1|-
CASSPGISYYEQYF
TGTGCCAGCAGCCCCGGGATCAGCTACTACGAGCAGTACTTC
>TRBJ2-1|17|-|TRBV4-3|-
CASSQGRAASIGNEQFF
TGCGCCAGCAGCCAAGGTCGAGCGGCCTCCATAGGCAATGAGCAGTTCTTC
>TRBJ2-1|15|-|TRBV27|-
CASNPISSSYNEQFF
TGTGCCAGCAATCCCATTTCCAGCTCCTACAATGAGCAGTTCTTC
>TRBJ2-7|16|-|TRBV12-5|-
CASGLVATGIWNEQYF
TGTGCTAGTGGTTTGGTGGCTACAGGGATCTGGAACGAGCAGTACTTC
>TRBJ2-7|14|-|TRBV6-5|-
CASSYQVRSYEQYF
TGTGCCAGCAGTTATCAGGTTAGGTCCTACGAGCAGTACTTC
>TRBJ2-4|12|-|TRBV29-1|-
CSVGPDRNIQYF
TGCAGCGTTGGGCCGGACAGAAACATTCAGTACTTC
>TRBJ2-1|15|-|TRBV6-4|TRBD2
CASSVRSGEYNEQFF
TGTGCCAGCAGTGTAAGAAGCGGGGAGTACAATGAGCAGTTCTTC
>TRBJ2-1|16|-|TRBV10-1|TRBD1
CASSLSPGQINNEQFF
TGCGCCAGCAGCTTATCCCCGGGACAGATTAACAATGAGCAGTTCTTC
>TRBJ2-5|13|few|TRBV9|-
CASSVGAGETQYF
TGTGCCAGCAGCGTGGGAGCGGGAGAGACCCAGTACTTC
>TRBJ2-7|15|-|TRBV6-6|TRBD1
CASSYDRDRVYEQYF
TGTGCCAGCAGTTACGACCGGGACAGGGTCTACGAGCAGTACTTC
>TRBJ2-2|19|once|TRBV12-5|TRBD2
CASGLYHGTSVTNTGELFF
TGTGCTAGTGGTTTGTACCACGGCACTAGCGTCACGAACACCGGGGAGCTGTTTTTT
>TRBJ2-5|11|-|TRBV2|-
CASRVGETQYF
TGTGCCAGCAGGGTCGGGGAGACCCAGTACTTC
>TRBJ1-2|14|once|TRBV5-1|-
CASSLVGQGGGYTF
TGCGCCAGCAGCTTGGTCGGCCAGGGAGGTGGCTACACCTTC
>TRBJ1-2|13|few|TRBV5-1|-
CASSLSGGYGYTF
TGCGCCAGCAGCTTGAGCGGGGGATATGGCTACACCTTC
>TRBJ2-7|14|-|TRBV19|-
CASRGLADAYEQYF
TGTGCCAGTAGGGGGTTAGCGGATGCCTACGAGCAGTACTTC
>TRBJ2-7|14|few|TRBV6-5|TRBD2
CASSLAGGPHEQYF
TGTGCCAGCAGTTTAGCGGGAGGGCCACACGAGCAGTACTTC
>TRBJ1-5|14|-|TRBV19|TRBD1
CASITGGSNQPQHF
TGTGCCAGTATCACAGGGGGAAGCAATCAGCCCCAGCATTTT
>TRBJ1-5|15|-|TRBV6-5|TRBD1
CASSWRQGGNQPQHF
TGTGCCAGCAGTTGGAGACAGGGAGGCAATCAGCCCCAGCATTTT
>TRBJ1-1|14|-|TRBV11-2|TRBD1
CASSLAGGVTEAFF
TGTGCCAGCAGCTTAGCAGGGGGCGTCACTGAAGCTTTCTTT
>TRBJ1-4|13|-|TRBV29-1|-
CSGRQRYNEKLFF
TGCAGCGGCCGACAGAGATATAATGAAAAACTGTTTTTT
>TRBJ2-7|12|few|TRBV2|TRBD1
CAVDRGQSEQYF
TGTGCCGTCGACAGGGGGCAGAGTGAGCAGTACTTC
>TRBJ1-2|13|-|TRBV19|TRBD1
CASSRLGQRGYTF
TGTGCCAGTAGTAGGCTGGGACAGCGTGGCTACACCTTC
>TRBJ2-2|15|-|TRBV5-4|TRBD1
CASSLLDREGGELFF
TGTGCCAGCAGCTTGTTAGACAGGGAAGGCGGGGAGCTGTTTTTT
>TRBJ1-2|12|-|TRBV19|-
CASSSRQTGYTF
TGTGCCAGTAGTTCCAGACAGACTGGCTACACCTTC
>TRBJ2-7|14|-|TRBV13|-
CASSLRDGPYEQYF
TGTGCCAGCAGCTTGCGGGACGGCCCCTACGAGCAGTACTTC
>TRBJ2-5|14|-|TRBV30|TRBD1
CAWRLGTGDETQYF
TGTGCCTGGAGACTAGGGACAGGGGATGAGACCCAGTACTTC
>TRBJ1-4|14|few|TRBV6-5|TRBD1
CASSWGQGNEKLFF
TGTGCCAGCAGTTGGGGACAGGGGAATGAAAAACTGTTTTTT
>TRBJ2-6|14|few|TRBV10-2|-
CASSDSSGANVLTF
TGCGCCAGCAGTGACAGCTCTGGGGCCAACGTCCTGACTTTC
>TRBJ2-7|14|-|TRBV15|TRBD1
CATSFDRGLYEQYF
TGTGCCACCAGCTTCGACAGGGGGCTCTACGAGCAGTACTTC
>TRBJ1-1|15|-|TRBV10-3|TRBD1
CAISGPGQGRTEAFF
TGTGCCATCAGTGGGCCGGGACAGGGGCGCACTGAAGCTTTCTTT
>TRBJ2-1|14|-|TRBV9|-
CASSSLDGGNEQFF
TGTGCCAGCAGCTCATTAGACGGGGGCAATGAGCAGTTCTTC
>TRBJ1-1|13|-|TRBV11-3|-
CASSLQVNTEAFF
TGTGCCAGCAGCCTACAGGTGAACACTGAAGCTTTCTTT
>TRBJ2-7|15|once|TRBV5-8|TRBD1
CASSLVGGGYYEQYF
TGTGCCAGCAGCTTGGTAGGGGGCGGATACTACGAGCAGTACTTC
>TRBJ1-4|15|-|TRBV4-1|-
CASSHDSGVGEKLFF
TGCGCCAGCAGCCATGACAGTGGGGTGGGAGAAAAACTGTTTTTT
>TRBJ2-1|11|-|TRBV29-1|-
CSVGTRGEQFF
TGCAGCGTAGGCACACGGGGTGAGCAGTTCTTC
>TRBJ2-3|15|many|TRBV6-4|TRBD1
CASSGGDRGADTQYF
TGTGCCAGCAGTGGGGGAGACAGGGGAGCAGATACGCAGTATTTT
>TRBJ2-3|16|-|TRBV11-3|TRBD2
CASSLSSGVATDTQYF
TGTGCCAGCAGCTTATCCAGCGGGGTTGCAACAGATACGCAGTATTTT
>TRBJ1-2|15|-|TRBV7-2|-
CASSGQFLTGYGYTF
TGTGCCAGCAGCGGACAGTTCCTAACGGGCTATGGCTACACCTTC
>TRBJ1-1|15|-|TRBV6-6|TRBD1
CASSHDRGPVTEAFF
TGTGCCAGCAGCCACGACAGGGGGCCGGTAACTGAAGCTTTCTTT